The 7 T cell receptor beta chains reported below all come from one sample, sequenced in a study of blood T cells in healthy people across ages. PCR was performed a second time for roughly 7 to 11 cycles using a sample-barcoded 5' primer and a J-beta primer mix. TCRdb re-analysed the 5' RACE reads in MiXCR, keeping a single row per CDR3 protein. The sample includes about 1.4 million distinct CDR3 sequences, 59% of them seen just once. The sequenced sample was blood. Receptors originate from a man between 18 and 29 years old in good health.

V and J are TRBV5-5 and TRBJ1-1; TRBD1 might be the D (6 bases). Trimming stripped 4 bases from V and 2 bases from J, with 15 bases between. CDR3 length: 15 amino acids. Germline V CDR1 and CDR2: SGHKS, YYEKEE (reference sequence). CDR3 residues: CASSRDGGQNTEAFF. Here the CDR3 DNA reads TGTGCCAGCAGCCGGGACGGGGGCCAAAACACTGAAGCTTTCTTT.

The chain links TRBV7-2 to TRBJ2-2; 7 nucleotides agree with TRBD2. Germline-derived CDR1 and CDR2 are SGHTA and FQGNSA. This CDR3 region has 16 residues. V gave up 5 bases and J gave up 4 bases; unmatched junction bases: 10. The CDR3 coding sequence is TGTGCCAGCAGCCCAATGGGCGGGAGAATCACCGGGGAGCTGTTTTTT. Residues: CASSPMGGRITGELFF.

This rearrangement joins TRBV6-2 or TRBV6-3 to TRBJ2-5; D unresolved. The germline V gene has CDR1 MNHEY and CDR2 SVGEGT. Deletions cut 3 bases from V and 11 bases from J, with 10 bases between. CDR3 length: 11 amino acids. The CDR3 sequence is CASSYMVEQYF. The CDR3 DNA is TGTGCCAGCAGTTATATGGTGGAGCAGTACTTC.

This chain joins TRBV12-3 or TRBV12-4 and TRBJ2-3; TRBD2 might be the D (6 bases). The CDR3 consists of 12 residues. V lost 2 bases, J lost 8 bases, and 8 bases lay in between. The CDR3 sequence is CASSLRRGTQYF. CDR3 nucleotide sequence: TGTGCCAGCAGTTTAAGGCGGGGTACGCAGTATTTT.

V usage is TRBV7-2 and J usage is TRBJ2-7, with 9 bases lining up with TRBD2. The DNA end lines up better with TRBJ2-5; the J call may be wrong. Germline CDR1 reads SGHTA; CDR2 reads FQGNSA. The CDR3 sequence is 16 residues long. CDR3 in DNA: TGTGCCAGCAGCTTACTTGGCGGGGGGGCAGGGGAGACCCAGTACTTC. Translating it yields CASSLLGGGAGETQYF.

The rearrangement uses TRBV6-2 or TRBV6-3 and TRBJ2-1; D gene uncertain. This CDR3 region has 12 residues. Germline V gives CDR1 MNHEY, CDR2 SVGEGT. Trimming took 0 bases from V and 15 from J, leaving 12 bases between them. This chain's CDR3 is CASSYSTASRFF. The CDR3 bases are TGTGCCAGCAGTTACTCTACAGCCTCGCGGTTCTTC.

The chain links TRBV20-1 to TRBJ2-7; no clear D. This CDR3 has 15 residues. Germline V gene sequence: CDR1 DFQATT, CDR2 SNEGSKA (reference sequence). V was pared by 4 bases and J by 0 bases, with 16 bases between. Here the CDR3 DNA reads TGCAGTGCTAAAGTAGACGGGTGGGGCTCCTACGAGCAGTACTTC. Translated: CSAKVDGWGSYEQYF.